This TCR beta chain was retrieved from a study of CD8+ T cells in alopecia areata. Study information: Tofacitinib administration persisted for 6 to 18 months, succeeded by 6 months off drug.

The CDR3 sequence is 15 residues long. Trimming took 6 bases from V and 5 from J; bases not matched to a gene: 11. Germline V gives CDR1 SQVTM, CDR2 ANQGSEA. Sequencing relied on a cDNA template that was reverse transcribed from extracted RNA. The table came from immunoSEQ multiplex PCR; TCRdb's copy has only in-frame clones and leaves some out. The sample consists of fewer than 100,000 clones, 35% to 50% of them appearing once. The rearrangement joins TRBV29-1 to TRBJ2-2, with 8 bases identical to TRBD1. The origin of this receptor is a human donor with alopecia areata. The material sequenced was CD4+ T cells sorted from blood. CDR3: CSVKTGTGTTGELFF. The CDR3 region has the DNA TGCAGCGTGAAAACCGGGACAGGAACGACCGGGGAGCTGTTTTTT.